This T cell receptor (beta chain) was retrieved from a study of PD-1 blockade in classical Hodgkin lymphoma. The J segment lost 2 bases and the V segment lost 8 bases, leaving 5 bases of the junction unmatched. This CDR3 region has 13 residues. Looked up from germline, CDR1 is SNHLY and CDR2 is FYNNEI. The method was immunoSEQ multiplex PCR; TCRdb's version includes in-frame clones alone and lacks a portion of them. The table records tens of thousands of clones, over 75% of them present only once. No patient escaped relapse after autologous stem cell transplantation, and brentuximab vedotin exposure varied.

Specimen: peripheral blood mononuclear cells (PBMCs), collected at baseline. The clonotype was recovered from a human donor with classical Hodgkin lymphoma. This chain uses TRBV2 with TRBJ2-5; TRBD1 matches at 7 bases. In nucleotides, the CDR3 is TGTGCCAGCGAAGGGACAGATCAAGAGACCCAGTACTTC. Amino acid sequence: CASEGTDQETQYF. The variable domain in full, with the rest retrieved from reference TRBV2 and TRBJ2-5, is EPEVTQTPSHQVTQMGQEVILRCVPISNHLYFYWYRQILGQKVEFLVSFYNNEISEKSEIFDDQFSVERPDGSNFTLKIRSTKLEDSAMYFCASEGTDQETQYFGPGTRLLVL.